This T cell receptor (beta chain) was documented in a study of long-term antiretroviral therapy in people with HIV. Findings and caveats of the study: Clones expanded before ART dominated the repertoire at all time points. Controls showed broader CDR3 length ranges than did the HIV repertoires.

Every HIV-positive participant received treatment in the United States. The content of samples before DNA extraction was about 1-11 million cryopreserved PBMC. V lost 2 bases and J 0 bases, leaving 11 bases between the germline ends. Germline V gives CDR1 KGHSH, CDR2 LQKENI. The CDR3 contains 15 residues. It was version v3.0 of the immunoSEQ assay that was run at survey level. The method was immunoSEQ multiplex PCR; TCRdb's version includes in-frame clones alone and lacks a portion of them. The sample includes approximately 21,000 clones, around 90% seen only once; the top ten take 3.5% to 4.5%. As concerns this clone: Its antigen remains unidentified.

The chain employs TRBV18 and TRBJ2-7; D remains unclear. The material was unsorted PBMCs, obtained 2.3 years after starting antiretroviral therapy. This clonotype was obtained from a man in his sixties with HIV. The CDR3 here is CASSPIFRSSYEQYF. For the CDR3, the DNA is TGTGCCAGCTCACCAATCTTCAGGAGCTCCTACGAGCAGTACTTC.